The clone carrying this T cell receptor beta chain has only a few counts. Antigen: not known. Between the trimmed V and J ends, which lost 4 bases and 0 bases, there was a span of 10 bases. The CDR3 contains 15 residues. Germline values: CDR1 MNHNS, CDR2 SASEGT. The source of the sample is a study of T cells after yellow fever vaccination. General observations from the study: Contaminants from the bulk population, in the form of abundant clonotypes, could be found in FACS-sorted repertoires.

TCRdb reanalysed the 5' RACE reads using MiXCR and keeps one entry per CDR3 protein. The table lists about 340,000 distinct CDR3 sequences, around 12% of them singletons. The TCR originated in a young man who received the YFV17D yellow fever vaccine. The sequencing used CD4+ T cells sorted from PBMCs, collected 15 days after the yellow fever booster vaccination. This chain joins TRBV6-1 and TRBJ1-5, with D unresolved. Here the CDR3 reads CASSVWGNSNQPQHF. The CDR3 DNA follows: TGTGCCAGCAGTGTGTGGGGAAATAGCAATCAGCCCCAGCATTTT.